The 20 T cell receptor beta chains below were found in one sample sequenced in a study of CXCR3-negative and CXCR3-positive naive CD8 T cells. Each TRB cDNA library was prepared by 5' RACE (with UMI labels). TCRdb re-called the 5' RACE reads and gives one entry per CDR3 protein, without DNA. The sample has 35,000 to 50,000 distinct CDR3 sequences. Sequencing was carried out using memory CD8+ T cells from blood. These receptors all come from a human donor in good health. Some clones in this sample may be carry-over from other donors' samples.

The CDR3 loop is CASSSTASGNTIYF. The chain employs TRBV6-6 and TRBJ1-3. Germline V gene data show CDR1 as MNHNY and CDR2 as SVGAGI (reference sequence). This CDR3 has 14 amino acids.

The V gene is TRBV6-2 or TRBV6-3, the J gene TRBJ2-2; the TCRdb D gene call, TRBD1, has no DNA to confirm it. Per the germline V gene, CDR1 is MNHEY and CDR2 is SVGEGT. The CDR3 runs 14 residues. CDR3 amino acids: CASKGGGDTGELFF.

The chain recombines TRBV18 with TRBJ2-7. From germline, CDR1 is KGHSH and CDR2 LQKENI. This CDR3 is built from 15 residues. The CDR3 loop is CASSLPGPRRNEQYF. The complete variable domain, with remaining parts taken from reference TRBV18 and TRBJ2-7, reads NAGVMQNPRHLVRRRGQEARLRCSPMKGHSHVYWYRQLPEEGLKFMVYLQKENIIDESGMPKERFSAEFPKEGPSILRIQQVVRGDSAAYFCASSLPGPRRNEQYFGPGTRLTVT.

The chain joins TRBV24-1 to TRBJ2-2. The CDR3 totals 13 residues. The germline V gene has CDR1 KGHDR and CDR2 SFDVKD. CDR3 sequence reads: CATQHNVAGELFF.

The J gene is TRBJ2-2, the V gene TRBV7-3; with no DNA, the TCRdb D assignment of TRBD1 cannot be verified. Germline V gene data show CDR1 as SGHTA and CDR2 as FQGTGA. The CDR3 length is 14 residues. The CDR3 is CASSTRGPPGELFF.

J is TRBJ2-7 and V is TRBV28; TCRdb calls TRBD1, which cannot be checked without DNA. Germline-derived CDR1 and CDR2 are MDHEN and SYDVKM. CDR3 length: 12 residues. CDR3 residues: CASRQGNYEQYF.

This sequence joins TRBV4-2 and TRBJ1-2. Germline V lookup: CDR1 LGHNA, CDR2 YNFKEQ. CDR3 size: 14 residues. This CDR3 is CASSQREGYHGYTF.

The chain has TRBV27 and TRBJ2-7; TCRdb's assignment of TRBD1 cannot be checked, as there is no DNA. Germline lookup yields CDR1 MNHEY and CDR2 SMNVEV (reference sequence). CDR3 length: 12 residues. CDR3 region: CASSPQSGEQYF.

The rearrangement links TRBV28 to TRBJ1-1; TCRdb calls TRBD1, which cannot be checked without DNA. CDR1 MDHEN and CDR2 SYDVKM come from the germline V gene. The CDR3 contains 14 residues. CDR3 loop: CASSPRQIYTEAFF.

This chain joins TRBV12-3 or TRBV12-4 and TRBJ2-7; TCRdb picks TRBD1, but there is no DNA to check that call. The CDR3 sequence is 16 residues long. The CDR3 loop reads CASSPFAGPRGLEQYF.

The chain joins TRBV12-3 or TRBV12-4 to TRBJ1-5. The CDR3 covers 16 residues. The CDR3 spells CASSYGGPYSNQPQHF.

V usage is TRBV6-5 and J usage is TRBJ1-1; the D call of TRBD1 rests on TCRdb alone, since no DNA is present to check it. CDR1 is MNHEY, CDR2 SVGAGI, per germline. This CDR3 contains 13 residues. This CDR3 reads CASSTLGAAEAFF.

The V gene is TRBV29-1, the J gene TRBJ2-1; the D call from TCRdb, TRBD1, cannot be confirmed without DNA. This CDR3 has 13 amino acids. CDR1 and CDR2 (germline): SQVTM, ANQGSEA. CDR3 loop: CSLRQGILDEQFF.

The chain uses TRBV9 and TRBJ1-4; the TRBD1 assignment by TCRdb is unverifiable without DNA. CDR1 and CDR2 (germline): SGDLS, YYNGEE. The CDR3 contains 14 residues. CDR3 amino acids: CASSPRQDYEKLFF.

The CDR3 loop is CSARDGQGAPGTEAFF. This sequence joins TRBV20-1 and TRBJ1-1; TCRdb indicates TRBD1, and absent DNA this call remains unverified. CDR1 DFQATT and CDR2 SNEGSKA come from the germline V gene (reference sequence). This CDR3 spans 16 amino acids.

CDR3: CASSPLRAGGYNEQFF. The J gene is TRBJ2-1, the V gene TRBV4-3; TCRdb's D call, TRBD2, is unchecked because there is no DNA. This CDR3 region has 16 residues. Germline lookup yields CDR1 LGHNA and CDR2 YSLEER.

This CDR3 reads CASSPLGGQPQHF. The rearrangement links TRBV5-1 to TRBJ1-5. From germline, CDR1 is SGHRS and CDR2 YFSETQ. This CDR3 region has 13 residues.

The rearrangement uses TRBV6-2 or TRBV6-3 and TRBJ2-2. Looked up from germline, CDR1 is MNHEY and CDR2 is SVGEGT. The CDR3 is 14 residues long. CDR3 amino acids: CASSYSRSTGELFF.

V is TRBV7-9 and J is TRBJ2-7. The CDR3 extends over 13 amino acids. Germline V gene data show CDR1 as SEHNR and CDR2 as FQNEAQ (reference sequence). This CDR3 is CASGGLLSYEQYF.

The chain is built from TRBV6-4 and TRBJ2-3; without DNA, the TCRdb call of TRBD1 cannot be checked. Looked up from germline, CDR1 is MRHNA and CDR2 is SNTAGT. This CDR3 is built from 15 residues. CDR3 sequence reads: CASSDAGGPADTQYF.